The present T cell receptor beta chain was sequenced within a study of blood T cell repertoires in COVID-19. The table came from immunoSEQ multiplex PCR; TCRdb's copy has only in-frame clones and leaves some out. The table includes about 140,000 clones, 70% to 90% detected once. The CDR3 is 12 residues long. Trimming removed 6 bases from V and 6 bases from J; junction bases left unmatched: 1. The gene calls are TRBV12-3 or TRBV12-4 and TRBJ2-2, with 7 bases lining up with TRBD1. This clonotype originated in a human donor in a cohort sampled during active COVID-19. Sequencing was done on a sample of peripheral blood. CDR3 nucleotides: TGTGCCAGCAGCCAGGGGGCCGGGGAGCTGTTTTTT. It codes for CASSQGAGELFF.